This TCR beta chain was captured in a study of blood T cells in healthy people across ages. Study outcomes and limitations: There was no known CMV status for donors, so expanded clonotype changes were possibly confounded.

Sample-barcoded 5' priming and a J-beta primer mix drove a second PCR of 7 to 11 cycles. TCRdb re-called the 5' RACE reads through MiXCR, storing one row per CDR3 protein. The sample comprises about 1.4 million distinct CDR3 sequences, approximately 63% of which are singletons, and roughly 6.3% rests with the top ten. Germline values: CDR1 SGHRS, CDR2 YFSETQ. This CDR3 is 17 amino acids long. In the case of this clonotype: What it binds is not known. Germline is not matched at one junction end, which may reflect a read error.

Sequenced: blood. This rearrangement joins TRBV5-1 to TRBJ2-5; TRBD2 matches at 8 bases. The sequence was collected from a man aged 18 to 29 in good health. The CDR3 DNA reads TGCGCCAGCAGCTTCTCTGCGGGAGGCGGATGGGAAGAGACCCAGTACTTT. Protein product: CASSFSAGGGWEETQYF.